This TCR beta chain stems from a study of shared T cell receptors in the human thymus. The V gene end was trimmed by 4 bases and the J gene end by 9 bases; junction bases not matched to a gene: 20. Looked up from germline, CDR1 is GTSNPN and CDR2 is SVGIG (reference sequence). The CDR3 runs to 17 residues. Here immunoSEQ multiplex PCR was the method, and the copy in TCRdb shows in-frame clones only, minus some. The sample includes 500,000 to 850,000 clones, around 87% of them seen just once. The same sample was also used in a study of human thymus T cells. That work adds: Thymic material originated from resections removed in the course of corrective heart surgery. Usage of V and J genes appeared biased in thymic and blood repertoires. Unrelated individuals were reported by related research to share highly overlapping thymic repertoires.

This clonotype was obtained from a boy in the first two years of life with a congenital heart defect. Source material: thymocytes. The chain carries TRBV30 and TRBJ2-1, with 8 bases aligning to TRBD2. CDR3 DNA: TGTGCCTGGATCATTCCGTATTATTCTCGGGGGGGCGGTGAGCAGTTCTTC. Translation: CAWIIPYYSRGGGEQFF.